The 25 T cell receptor beta chains presented below share a single source sample, sequenced in a study of blood T cell repertoires in COVID-19. Generated by immunoSEQ multiplex PCR, the TCRdb table keeps only in-frame clones and is missing some. The profile shows roughly 440,000 clones, about 91% of them singletons. Sequencing was carried out using peripheral blood. These receptors originate from a woman aged 50 to 60 with COVID-19, enrolled during active disease.

This chain uses TRBV20-1 with TRBJ1-2; TRBD1 aligns across 7 bases. There are 16 residues in the CDR3. Germline CDR1 and CDR2: DFQATT and SNEGSKA (reference sequence). V trimming: 3 bases; J trimming: 0 bases; junction bases outside the gene matches: 10. CDR3 in amino acids: CSASGTGAEANYGYTF. In DNA, the CDR3 is TGCAGTGCTAGTGGAACAGGGGCGGAAGCTAACTATGGCTACACCTTC.

There are a few counts of this clone. The chain employs TRBV6-4 and TRBJ1-2, with 7 bases aligning to TRBD1. Losses at the gene ends were 2 bases for V and 10 bases for J; bases not matched to a gene: 7. This CDR3 is 13 amino acids long. Germline V CDR1 and CDR2: MRHNA, SNTAGT. The CDR3 loop is CASSDGRGEAYTF. In nucleotides, the CDR3 is TGTGCCAGCAGTGACGGCAGGGGGGAGGCCTACACCTTC.

The chain links TRBV5-6 to TRBJ1-6; 12 bases line up with TRBD1. The CDR3 has 16 amino acids. Trimming cost V 3 bases and J 8 bases; bases outside gene matches: 6. Germline CDR1 SGHDT, CDR2 YYEEEE. CDR3 residues: CASSSGTGGPYSPLHF. DNA for the CDR3: TGTGCCAGCAGCTCCGGGACAGGGGGCCCTTATTCACCCCTCCACTTT.

The CDR3 coding sequence is TGTGCCAGCAGCTGGATCAGGGCCGAGCAGTACTTC. Translating gives CASSWIRAEQYF. The rearrangement links TRBV5-8 to TRBJ2-7; tentatively, D is TRBD1 (5 bases). Germline V gene lookup returns CDR1 SGHTS and CDR2 YDEGEE. Trimming shortened V by 3 bases and J by 6 bases, and 10 bases separated the two germline ends. The CDR3 has 12 residues.

The rearrangement joins TRBV4-2 to TRBJ1-2; D gene unclear. V lost 0 bases, J lost 8 bases, and 4 bases lay in between. The CDR3 length is 11 residues. Germline CDR1 is LGHNA and CDR2 is YNFKEQ. The CDR3 DNA reads as TGTGCCAGCAGCCAAGAGGCCGGCTACACCTTC. Translated: CASSQEAGYTF.

V is TRBV6-5 and J is TRBJ2-5, with 9 bases identical to TRBD1. Germline loops: CDR1 MNHEY, CDR2 SVGAGI. The ends lost 6 bases at V and 5 bases at J; junction bases unmatched: 10. CDR3 size: 15 residues. CDR3 in DNA: TGTGCCAGCAGCGTTGACAGGGGGGCGGCGGAGACCCAGTACTTC. Its protein is CASSVDRGAAETQYF.

The chain joins TRBV19 to TRBJ2-1, with a weak D call TRBD2 (6 bases). Germline lookup yields CDR1 LNHDA and CDR2 SQIVND (reference sequence). This CDR3 is 12 amino acids long. Trimming took off 5 bases at V and 15 bases at J, with 17 bases between the two ends. CDR3 sequence (DNA): TGTGCCAGTAGTTCCCTCGGGGGTTCTCCGTTCTTC. Amino acids: CASSSLGGSPFF.

The chain combines TRBV27 with TRBJ2-5, with TRBD2 identical over 8 bases. This CDR3 comprises 14 residues. Germline assignment: CDR1 MNHEY and CDR2 SMNVEV (reference sequence). V shed 6 bases and J 3 bases; nucleotides not matched to a gene: 6. The CDR3 is CASSTGGVKETQYF. CDR3 in DNA: TGTGCCAGCAGCACGGGGGGGGTTAAAGAGACCCAGTACTTC.

V and J are TRBV19 and TRBJ2-2; 10 bases are a match to TRBD1. Trimming at V came to 4 bases and at J to 5 bases, leaving 10 bases not matched to a gene. This CDR3 has 17 residues. Germline assignment: CDR1 LNHDA and CDR2 SQIVND (reference sequence). CDR3 region: CASSKGDRGVKTGELFF. As DNA, the CDR3 is TGTGCCAGTAGTAAGGGGGACAGGGGCGTTAAAACCGGGGAGCTGTTTTTT.

V is TRBV9 and J is TRBJ2-6; a weak D match, TRBD2 (5 bases). The germline V gene encodes CDR1 SGDLS and CDR2 YYNGEE. This CDR3 contains 17 residues. Trimming removed 3 bases from V and 4 bases from J, with 17 bases in between. The CDR3 DNA sequence: TGTGCCAGCAGCGCGAGAGGGTTAGTATCCGGGGCCAACGTCCTGACTTTC. This codes for CASSARGLVSGANVLTF.

This clone was detected once. The chain has TRBV7-3 and TRBJ2-3, with 11 bases identical to TRBD2. The ends lost 5 bases at V and 5 bases at J; junction bases unmatched: 3. The CDR3 is made up of 14 amino acids. The germline CDR1 and CDR2 sequences are SGHTA and FQGTGA. The CDR3 nucleotides are TGTGCCAGCAGCCCTACTAGCGGGGGAGATACGCAGTATTTT. This gives the protein CASSPTSGGDTQYF. Looking up the rest from reference TRBV7-3 and TRBJ2-3 gives the full variable domain: GAGVSQTPSNKVTEKGKYVELRCDPISGHTALYWYRQSLGQGPEFLIYFQGTGAADDSGLPNDRFFAVRPEGSVSTLKIQRTERGDSAVYLCASSPTSGGDTQYFGPGTRLTVL.

This clone was detected only a few times. The V gene is TRBV24-1, the J gene TRBJ2-2; TRBD2 might be the D (5 bases). Germline values: CDR1 KGHDR, CDR2 SFDVKD. This CDR3 has 15 amino acids. Trimming cost V 4 bases and J 9 bases, with 17 bases left between them. The CDR3 nucleotides read TGTGCCACCAGTGACCCGCGGACGGGAACCCGGGAGCTGTTTTTT. Translation: CATSDPRTGTRELFF.

This clone was seen only a few times. The rearrangement joins TRBV9 to TRBJ2-1; weak D call: TRBD1 (5 bases). Germline loops: CDR1 SGDLS, CDR2 YYNGEE. The CDR3 covers 15 residues. Deletions cut 0 bases from V and 4 bases from J, with 11 bases between. In DNA, the CDR3 is TGTGCCAGCAGCGTAGAGTGGGCAGGGTACAATGAGCAGTTCTTC. Translated: CASSVEWAGYNEQFF.

V is TRBV10-1 and J is TRBJ1-5; 7 positions agree with TRBD1. Germline CDR1 reads WNHNN; CDR2 reads SYGVQD (reference sequence). This CDR3 has 13 amino acids. J was trimmed by 4 bases and V by 5 bases; bases with no gene match: 2. The CDR3 DNA reads as TGCGCCAGCAGTTTGACAGGGAATCAGCCCCAGCATTTT. This sequence encodes CASSLTGNQPQHF.

The V and J genes are TRBV18 and TRBJ2-1; D is ambiguous. Trimming removed 4 bases at V and 1 base at J, with 8 bases between. CDR3 length equals 14 residues. Germline values: CDR1 KGHSH, CDR2 LQKENI. The CDR3 loop is CASSRSESYNEQFF. CDR3 DNA sequence: TGTGCCAGCTCACGGAGCGAATCCTACAATGAGCAGTTCTTC.

The chain couples TRBV14 to TRBJ2-7; TRBD1 matches at 8 bases. The V gene's germline CDR1 is SGHDN and CDR2 FVKESK. The CDR3 has 14 amino acids. Germline trimming cut 6 bases from V and 6 bases from J; bases unmatched to any gene: 10. The CDR3: CASSPDRGVGEQYF. For the CDR3, the DNA is TGTGCCAGCAGTCCAGACAGGGGTGTCGGCGAGCAGTACTTC. Full variable domain (rest looked up from reference TRBV14 and TRBJ2-7): EAGVTQFPSHSVIEKGQTVTLRCDPISGHDNLYWYRRVMGKEIKFLLHFVKESKQDESGMPNNRFLAERTGGTYSTLKVQPAELEDSGVYFCASSPDRGVGEQYFGPGTRLTVT.

The V and J genes are TRBV11-2 and TRBJ1-1; D not resolved. Trimming pared 1 base from V and 6 bases from J, leaving 15 bases between. In germline, CDR1 is SGHAT, CDR2 FQNNGV. CDR3 size: 15 residues. CDR3 coding DNA: TGTGCCAGCAGCTTAGCGGTCCTATTAAGCTCTGAAGCTTTCTTT. This sequence encodes CASSLAVLLSSEAFF. The full variable domain, rest sourced from reference TRBV11-2 and TRBJ1-1, is EAGVAQSPRYKIIEKRQSVAFWCNPISGHATLYWYQQILGQGPKLLIQFQNNGVVDDSQLPKDRFSAERLKGVDSTLKIQPAKLEDSAVYLCASSLAVLLSSEAFFGQGTRLTVV.

As concerns this clone: The same CDR3 can be traced to other DNA sequences in this sample. The chain couples TRBV5-1 to TRBJ1-1; 7 nucleotides agree with TRBD1. The CDR3 covers 14 residues. Per the germline V gene, CDR1 is SGHRS and CDR2 is YFSETQ. The ends lost 5 bases at V and 2 bases at J; junction bases unmatched: 6. For the CDR3, the DNA is TGCGCCAGCAGTCTTGGACAGGCTAACACTGAAGCTTTCTTT. Its protein is CASSLGQANTEAFF.

V is TRBV5-1 and J is TRBJ1-2, with D tentatively TRBD1 (6 bases). The CDR3 sequence is 15 residues long. CDR1 is SGHRS, CDR2 YFSETQ, per germline. The V gene lost 6 bases and the J gene lost 4 bases, with 19 bases spanning the gap. The CDR3 is CASNAGDTEIYGYTF. For the CDR3, the DNA is TGCGCCAGCAATGCGGGGGACACAGAGATCTATGGCTACACCTTC.

V and J are TRBV9 and TRBJ1-1; 7 positions agree with TRBD1. With 3 bases clipped from V and 4 bases from J, the junction kept 9 bases outside the gene matches. The CDR3 sequence is 15 residues long. Germline CDR1 SGDLS, CDR2 YYNGEE. CDR3 loop: CASSAPAGGGTEAFF. Written as DNA, the CDR3 is TGTGCCAGCAGCGCCCCCGCAGGGGGAGGCACTGAAGCTTTCTTT.

The V gene is TRBV12-3 or TRBV12-4, the J gene TRBJ1-2, with D maybe TRBD1 (6 bases). The CDR3 sequence is 13 residues long. Trimming left V 2 bases short and J 7 bases short, with 11 bases between. The CDR3 reads CASSLPDSFGYTF. The CDR3 coding sequence is TGTGCCAGCAGTTTACCGGACAGTTTTGGCTACACCTTC.

CDR3 in amino acids: CASIPSEGGHNTEAFF. CDR3 bases: TGTGCCAGCATCCCCTCCGAGGGGGGGCACAACACTGAAGCTTTCTTT. This chain joins TRBV28 and TRBJ1-1; TRBD1 is a possible D gene (6 bases). Deletions cut 7 bases from V and 2 bases from J, with 20 bases between. CDR3 length equals 16 residues. Per germline, CDR1 MDHEN and CDR2 SYDVKM.

This clone was picked up a small number of times. Here the CDR3 DNA reads TGTGCCAGCAGTTTGCAGGGCCGTCGGCCCCAGCATTTT. The encoded protein is CASSLQGRRPQHF. This chain connects TRBV27 to TRBJ1-5; D perhaps matches TRBD1 (5 bases). Between the trimmed V and J ends, which lost 3 bases and 9 bases, there was a span of 12 bases. Germline CDR1 is MNHEY and CDR2 is SMNVEV (reference sequence). The CDR3 is made up of 13 amino acids.

This clone was recorded a few times. The chain recombines TRBV27 with TRBJ1-4, with no clear D. In germline, CDR1 is MNHEY, CDR2 SMNVEV (reference sequence). The CDR3 covers 14 residues. The V gene lost 5 bases and the J gene lost 0 bases, with 7 bases spanning the gap. The CDR3 bases are TGTGCCAGCAGTCCGCGTGCAACTAATGAAAAACTGTTTTTT. It encodes CASSPRATNEKLFF.

Note on this clone: At one end, the junction sequence differs from germline, possibly due to a read error. The V and J genes are TRBV9 and TRBJ2-1; D possibly corresponds to TRBD1 (5 bases). This CDR3 comprises 11 residues. The germline CDR1 and CDR2 sequences are SGDLS and YYNGEE. CDR3 sequence reads: CASSPGSLMIF. The DNA of the CDR3 is TGTGCCAGCAGCCCAGGGTCCCTGATGATCTTC.